The present T cell receptor beta chain was sequenced within a study of blood T cells in healthy people across ages (dated by TCRdb to between 2014 and 2017). Concerning the study at large: In model experiments, template switching captured about one uniquely barcoded TCR beta cDNA molecule for every two T cells. Using deep sequencing normalized with unique cDNA molecular identifiers, the study measured how TCR beta repertoire diversity changes with age. The donors were divided into four age groups: young (average around 17 years), middle-aged (about 40), aged (under 70) and long-lived (roughly 86). To avoid experimental bias, donors of different ages were spread randomly across the sequencing lanes. Using the same blood draw, the study looked at two additional independent replicas of 1 million unique cDNA reads for two donors, one aged 18 to 30 and the other aged 80 or older.

The roughly 39 donors, aged about 6 to 100 years, were systemically healthy Caucasian individuals from Russia. Each donor gave 8 to 10 milliliters of peripheral blood, drawn into EDTA-treated Vacutainer tubes. Ficoll-Paque density-gradient centrifugation was used to isolate PBMCs, with at least 7 million per sample. Trizol reagent was used to extract total RNA from the PBMCs, yielding at least 5 micrograms per sample. For every donor, flow cytometry on a PBMC aliquot measured the percentage of naive CD45RAhigh/CD27high T cells. The table lists this clonotype with a few counts. Its antigen has not been determined. There are no base qualities to consult, and no much larger clone falls within one base. General study outcomes and caveats: Compared with the aged group, more naive CD4+ T cells, fewer expanded clones and increased TCR diversity were shown by the long-lived group, suggesting age selection. Total diversity estimates from one million sequenced T cells were considered lower bounds and underestimates. There was a strong correlation between observed TCR beta diversity and the percentage of naive T cells measured by flow cytometry. Because profiling used bulk unsorted PBMCs, naive and antigen-experienced compartments could not be compared conclusively. The CMV infection status of donors was not known, potentially confounding age-related changes in expanded clonotypes. Observed TCR beta diversity per million T cells fell roughly linearly with age, and a significant reduction was already apparent by age roughly 40.

The library was obtained by 5' RACE. The listed sequencing device is Illumina HiSeq 2500. A second PCR of roughly 6 to 12 cycles was run with a J-beta primer mix and a sample-barcoded 5' primer. Each TCR beta cDNA molecule received a unique molecular identifier from a template-switch 5' adaptor carrying 12 random nucleotides. At least 2.5 million CDR3-containing paired-end reads were obtained from each sample. The Mint cDNA synthesis kit, primed by a TRBC-specific oligonucleotide, was used to synthesize first-strand cDNA from all RNA. Following uracil-DNA glycosylase treatment, a first 18-cycle PCR with universal primers M1SS and BC2_uni_R was performed on all cDNA. The paper's processing steps were these. Normalization of each sample was performed by random selection of 1 million high-quality reads, each carrying a distinct molecular identifier. Instead of being binned into consensus sequences, reads that shared molecular identifiers were thrown out. MiTCR, set to a Q25 quality threshold and the strictest error-elimination algorithm, was used for CDR3 identification, clonotype clustering and error correction. Lower-bound total TCR beta diversity was estimated with a nonparametric unseen species model using Euler transformation. TCRdb reran the public reads through fastp at Q25 and MiXCR, keeping productive beta chains. Duplicate CDR3 protein sequences are folded into a single record with the most common DNA and genes. These V and J calls rely on TCRdb rather than the paper's analysis. A total of more than 1.4 million distinct CDR3 sequences appear in this sample, roughly 40% of them only once. The top ten clonotypes cover approximately 7.9% of the sample.

The CDR3 covers 14 residues, taking in both the cysteine and the phenylalanine. The DNA shown is the 42-base CDR3, in frame from base 1. The germline V gene gives CDR1 as ENHRY and CDR2 as SYGVKD. Sequenced: blood. The source is a woman aged 18-30 years in good health. Recombination connected TRBV10-3 to TRBJ2-7; the central 14 bases match TRBD2. The better agreement between TRBJ2-5 and the DNA end casts doubt on the J call. Here the CDR3 is given as CAIRGTSGSETQYF. The DNA sequence is given as TGTGCCATCAGAGGGACTAGCGGGAGTGAGACCCAGTACTTC.